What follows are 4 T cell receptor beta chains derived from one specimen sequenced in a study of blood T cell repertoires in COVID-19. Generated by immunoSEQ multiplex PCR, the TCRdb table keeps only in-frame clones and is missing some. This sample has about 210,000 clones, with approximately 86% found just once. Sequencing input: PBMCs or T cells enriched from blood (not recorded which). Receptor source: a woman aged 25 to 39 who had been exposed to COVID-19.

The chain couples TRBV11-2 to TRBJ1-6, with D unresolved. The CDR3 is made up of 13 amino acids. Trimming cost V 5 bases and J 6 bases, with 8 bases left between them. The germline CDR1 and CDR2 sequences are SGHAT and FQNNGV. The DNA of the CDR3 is TGTGCCAGCAGCCCTCGTTTTAATTCACCCCTCCACTTT. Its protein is CASSPRFNSPLHF.

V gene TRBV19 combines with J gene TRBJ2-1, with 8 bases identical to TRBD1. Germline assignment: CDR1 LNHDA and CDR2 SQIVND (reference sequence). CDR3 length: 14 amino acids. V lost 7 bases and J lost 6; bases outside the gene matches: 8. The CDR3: CASMRQGAANEQFF. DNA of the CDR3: TGTGCCAGTATGAGGCAGGGGGCGGCCAATGAGCAGTTCTTC.

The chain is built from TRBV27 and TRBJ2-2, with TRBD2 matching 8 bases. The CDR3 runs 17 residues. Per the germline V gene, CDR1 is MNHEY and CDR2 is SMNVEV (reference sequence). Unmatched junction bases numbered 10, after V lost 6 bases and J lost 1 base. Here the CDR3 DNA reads TGTGCCAGCAGGGACAACGGCGGGGGGCTGAACACCGGGGAGCTGTTTTTT. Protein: CASRDNGGGLNTGELFF.

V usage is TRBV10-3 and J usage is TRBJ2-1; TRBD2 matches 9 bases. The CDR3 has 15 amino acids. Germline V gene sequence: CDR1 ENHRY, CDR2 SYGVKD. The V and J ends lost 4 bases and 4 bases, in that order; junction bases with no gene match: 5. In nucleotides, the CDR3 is TGTGCCATCAGTGGGGCTAGCGGGGTGTACAATGAGCAGTTCTTC. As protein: CAISGASGVYNEQFF.